This T cell receptor (beta chain) was profiled in a study of shared clonotypes between healthy human individuals. Study-level background: The donor pool was made up of a couple of women and three men aged 18 to 49. General study findings and limits: Clonotype sharing across donors was expected to vary with sequencing depth.

This clone has just a few counts. What it recognizes is unknown. Every donor was a Caucasian adult from Nashville, Tennessee. Division of CD4+ cells produced a CD45RA+ naive subset and a CD45RA-negative memory subset. Some clones are missing from TCRdb's copy, which holds only in-frame ones; the method was immunoSEQ multiplex PCR. The sample consists of 550,000 to 800,000 clones, around 74% of them appearing once. This CDR3 has 13 amino acids. V was pared by 3 bases and J by 6 bases, with 15 bases between. Germline values: CDR1 GTSNPN, CDR2 SVGIG (reference sequence). The sequence was obtained from a woman under 40 in good health. The chain uses TRBV30 and TRBJ2-7; tentatively, D is TRBD1 (6 bases). The sample consisted of memory CD4+ T cells sorted from blood. Subset meaning: CD45RA-negative fraction. In DNA form, the CDR3 reads TGTGCCTGGAGGACAGGCCCACTCCGCGAGCAGTACTTC. This translates into CAWRTGPLREQYF.